This T cell receptor beta chain was found in a study of response to subunit inactivated influenza vaccine. Study-wide findings and caveats: There was a suggestion from the authors that each seasonal influenza vaccination recruits few new T cells.

TCRdb independently ran MiXCR on the RT-PCR reads; one entry per CDR3 protein. The repertoire includes roughly 630,000 distinct CDR3 sequences, roughly 15% of them detected once, and around 7.6% sits in the top ten. The germline V gene encodes CDR1 LGHDT and CDR2 YNNKEL (reference sequence). This CDR3 has 14 amino acids. With 5 bases removed from V and 5 bases from J, the gap between germline ends came to 15 bases. Points on this clonotype: Its antigen is undetermined.

Sequenced here: PBMCs from blood, sampled around 14 days before vaccination. The V call is TRBV3-1, the J call TRBJ2-5; D is perhaps TRBD1 or TRBD2 (6 bases each). This sequence originates from a man aged 45-60 years who received an inactivated influenza vaccine. The CDR3, as DNA: TGTGCCAGCAGCTACGGGGGCCCCCAGGAGACCCAGTACTTC. Amino acids: CASSYGGPQETQYF.